These 3 T cell receptor beta chains came from one sample sequenced in a study of T cell responses to AZD1222 COVID-19 vaccine. Sequenced by immunoSEQ multiplex PCR; TCRdb stores in-frame clones only, minus some. The sample shows roughly 77,000 clones, approximately 90% of them seen only once. The specimen was peripheral blood, collected on day 0 of AZD1222 vaccination. These receptors all come from an adult in good health.

The rearrangement links TRBV30 to TRBJ1-5; D unresolved. The germline V gene has CDR1 GTSNPN and CDR2 SVGIG (reference sequence). Trimming left V 0 bases short and J 1 base short, with 4 bases between. This CDR3 region has 13 residues. CDR3 in DNA: TGTGCCTGGAGTGTCTCCAGCAATCAGCCCCAGCATTTT. Its translation is CAWSVSSNQPQHF.

The chain links TRBV10-3 to TRBJ2-1; TRBD2 agrees at 9 bases. Germline CDR1 reads ENHRY; CDR2 reads SYGVKD. Trimming cost V 0 bases and J 5 bases; bases outside gene matches: 5. This CDR3 region has 16 residues. The CDR3 DNA follows: TGTGCCATCAGTGAGTCGAAAGCGGGGGGTGACAATGAGCAGTTCTTC. It yields the protein CAISESKAGGDNEQFF.

The J gene is TRBJ1-5, the V gene TRBV28, with D perhaps matching TRBD1 (6 bases). Germline V gives CDR1 MDHEN, CDR2 SYDVKM. The CDR3 covers 14 residues. V gave up 3 bases and J gave up 4 bases, with 10 bases separating them. CDR3 sequence (DNA): TGTGCCAGCAGTTTCGGGAGGGGGAATCAGCCCCAGCATTTT. It is translated as CASSFGRGNQPQHF.